This record concerns one T cell receptor (beta chain) sequence. This sample is drawn from a study of blood T cell repertoires in COVID-19. Study-level information: Sites across the United States, Italy and Spain contributed samples from acute and convalescent COVID-19.

As processed by the authors: For nucleated cells, counts were estimated from reference gene primer amplification. Using immunoSEQ multiplex PCR, the repertoire was profiled, and TCRdb retains in-frame clones only, with some absent. V, J and clone size reflect that table, while D and trimming were determined from the DNA. The sample yields about 91,000 clones, about 90% seen once. In germline, CDR1 is MGHRA, CDR2 YSYEKL. CDR3 length: 19 amino acids. V gave up 2 bases and J gave up 14 bases, with 31 bases separating them. The chain links TRBV4-1 to TRBJ1-6; D not certain. This clonotype was obtained from a man between 65 and 85 years old with acute or convalescent COVID-19. Material: peripheral blood. CDR3 coding DNA: TGCGCCAGCAGCCAAAGCCTTCTACTAGTCCTCGACGGGTCAAGAGCCCTCCACTTT. This codes for CASSQSLLLVLDGSRALHF.